The TCR beta chain described here comes from a study of response to subunit inactivated influenza vaccine. Notes on the study in general: New T cells are recruited in small numbers by each seasonal influenza vaccination, according to the authors' suggestion.

The germline V and J ends were trimmed by 4 bases and 1 base, with 11 bases remaining between them. This CDR3 has 14 amino acids. Per the germline V gene, CDR1 is SGHRS and CDR2 is YFSETQ. The table lists this clonotype with many counts. The antigen remains unidentified. MiXCR was run by TCRdb on the RT-PCR reads, yielding one entry per CDR3 protein. The sample lists hundreds of thousands of distinct CDR3 sequences, roughly 8.2% occurring once. The TCR originated in a man aged 50 to 69 who received an inactivated influenza vaccine. Here the sequenced sample was PBMCs from blood, taken around 25 months after vaccination. This rearrangement joins TRBV5-1 to TRBJ1-1; perhaps TRBD1 as D (6 bases). As DNA, the CDR3 is TGCGCCAGCAGCGAGGGGGGACAGAACACTGAAGCTTTCTTT. Encoded protein: CASSEGGQNTEAFF. The entire variable domain, with the rest obtained from reference TRBV5-1 and TRBJ1-1, is as follows: KAGVTQTPRYLIKTRGQQVTLSCSPISGHRSVSWYQQTPGQGLQFLFEYFSETQRNKGNFPGRFSGRQFSNSRSEMNVSTLELGDSALYLCASSEGGQNTEAFFGQGTRLTVV.